These T cell receptor beta chains were read from a single sample in a study of Ad26.COV2.S vaccination and SARS-CoV-2 variants. Generated by immunoSEQ multiplex PCR, the TCRdb table keeps only in-frame clones and is missing some. Of 46,000 or so clones in the sample, roughly 84% were seen once. The sequenced sample was peripheral blood, obtained after recovery from COVID-19. The source is a human donor who had recovered from COVID-19. Each CDR3 is given with its conserved first and last residue. A D gene is named only where the DNA matches it firmly. For some rows the clone size is stated as once, few or many, or as a class when expanded; others skip it.

j_call cdr3_length d_call clone_size v_call cdr3_aa cdr3_nt
TRBJ2-7 14 NA NA TRBV2 CASSDSLSSYEQYF TGTGCCAGCAGTGATTCCCTGAGCTCCTACGAGCAGTACTTC
TRBJ1-3 14 NA NA TRBV11-2 CASRQGRSGNTIYF TGTGCCAGCAGACAGGGCCGCTCTGGAAACACCATATATTTT
TRBJ1-2 14 NA NA TRBV28 CASSQAGLNYGYTF TGTGCCAGCAGTCAGGCGGGGTTGAACTATGGCTACACCTTC
TRBJ2-5 13 NA once TRBV19 CASSIRTRETQYF TGTGCCAGTAGTATACGTACCCGAGAGACCCAGTACTTC
TRBJ2-2 17 NA NA TRBV5-1 CASSLGTGAANTGELFF TGCGCCAGCAGCTTGGGAACGGGAGCCGCGAACACCGGGGAGCTGTTTTTT
TRBJ2-1 17 TRBD2 NA TRBV5-4 CAFPCGIAGSSYNEQFF TGTGCATTCCCCTGCGGCATAGCGGGCAGCTCCTACAATGAGCAGTTCTTC
TRBJ2-1 16 TRBD2 NA TRBV20-1 CSASPVGLAGGFEQFF TGCAGTGCTAGTCCGGTAGGACTAGCGGGGGGCTTTGAGCAGTTCTTC
TRBJ2-7 16 TRBD1 once TRBV15 CATSRDTTGGLYEQYF TGTGCCACCAGCAGAGATACGACAGGGGGCCTCTACGAGCAGTACTTC
TRBJ2-2 13 NA NA TRBV11-2 CASSLGRTGELFF TGTGCCAGCAGCCTCGGCCGCACCGGGGAGCTGTTTTTT
TRBJ1-3 18 TRBD1 NA TRBV30 CAWRRGDRGFFSGNTIYF TGTGCCTGGAGGCGGGGAGACAGGGGGTTCTTCTCTGGAAACACCATATATTTT
TRBJ1-2 15 NA NA TRBV6-5 CASSTQQGSLYGYTF TGTGCCAGCAGTACCCAACAGGGTTCCCTCTATGGCTACACCTTC
TRBJ1-2 15 NA NA TRBV5-1 CASSGSLGSNYGYTF TGCGCCAGCAGCGGGTCCTTGGGCAGTAACTATGGCTACACCTTC
TRBJ2-3 14 TRBD2 NA TRBV27 CASQGAGYTDTQYF TGTGCCAGCCAGGGAGCGGGGTACACAGATACGCAGTATTTT
TRBJ2-4 20 TRBD2 NA TRBV24-1 CATSASRTSGRADGRNIQYF TGTGCCACCAGTGCCTCGAGGACTAGCGGGAGGGCCGATGGGAGAAACATTCAGTACTTC
TRBJ1-1 14 NA NA TRBV18 CASSPGTQGTEAFF TGTGCCAGCTCCCCAGGGACGCAAGGCACTGAAGCTTTCTTT
TRBJ1-1 14 NA NA TRBV5-1 CASSSRLSNTEAFF TGCGCCAGCAGCTCCAGACTCAGCAACACTGAAGCTTTCTTT
TRBJ1-5 16 NA few TRBV4-1 CASSQEGGLFGQPQHF TGCGCCAGCAGCCAAGAGGGCGGCCTGTTCGGCCAGCCCCAGCATTTT
TRBJ1-3 14 NA NA TRBV6-7 CARYDRTSGNTIYF TGTGCCAGATACGACAGGACCTCTGGAAACACCATATATTTT
TRBJ1-2 15 NA NA TRBV28 CASSYRTGSGGGYTF TGTGCCAGCAGCTATCGAACAGGGTCAGGCGGTGGCTACACCTTC
TRBJ1-2 17 NA NA TRBV30 CAWSDPSSPQGSDGYTF TGTGCCTGGAGTGACCCCAGTTCGCCTCAGGGGTCGGATGGCTACACCTTC
TRBJ2-2 17 TRBD2 NA TRBV3-1/TRBV3-2 CASSAFRLAGDTGELFF TGTGCCAGCAGCGCTTTTAGACTGGCGGGAGACACCGGGGAGCTGTTTTTT
TRBJ1-5 15 NA NA TRBV19 CASSVDRYSNQPQHF TGTGCCAGTAGTGTAGACAGATATAGCAATCAGCCCCAGCATTTT
TRBJ1-1 10 NA NA TRBV30 CAWRSLEAFF TGTGCCTGGAGAAGTCTTGAAGCTTTCTTT
TRBJ2-7 14 TRBD2 NA TRBV29-1 CSVEGERGTYEQYF TGCAGCGTTGAAGGCGAGCGGGGAACCTACGAGCAGTACTTC
TRBJ1-3 16 NA few TRBV5-4 CASTSGPSPSGNTIYF TGTGCCAGCACCTCCGGGCCGTCTCCCTCTGGAAACACCATATATTTT
TRBJ2-1 17 TRBD1 NA TRBV24-1 CATSDASPTGDLFEQFF TGTGCCACCAGTGACGCCTCGCCGACAGGGGACCTTTTTGAGCAGTTCTTC
TRBJ1-4 13 NA NA TRBV6-5 CASRGSPEEKLFF TGTGCCAGCAGGGGGTCTCCGGAGGAAAAACTGTTTTTT
TRBJ1-2 12 NA NA TRBV12-3/TRBV12-4 CASSLARLARTF TGTGCCAGCAGTTTAGCTCGGCTGGCGCGGACCTTC
TRBJ1-5 16 TRBD1 NA TRBV3-1/TRBV3-2 CASSQDGGQGGQPQHF TGTGCCAGCAGCCAAGATGGGGGACAGGGCGGTCAGCCCCAGCATTTT
TRBJ1-5 11 NA NA TRBV5-1 CASSLRGTQHF TGCGCCAGCAGCTTACGAGGTACCCAGCATTTT
TRBJ2-1 16 NA once TRBV7-8 CARHWPGGRSYNEQFF TGTGCCAGACACTGGCCCGGGGGGCGGTCCTACAATGAGCAGTTCTTC
TRBJ2-5 14 TRBD2 NA TRBV5-1 CASSLTSGQETQYF TGCGCCAGCAGCCTGACTAGCGGTCAAGAGACCCAGTACTTC
TRBJ1-6 15 TRBD1 few TRBV5-1 CASSSGQGVNSPLHF TGCGCCAGCAGCTCCGGACAGGGGGTTAATTCACCCCTCCACTTT
TRBJ1-2 14 NA NA TRBV5-1 CASSLGQQDYGYTF TGCGCCAGCAGCTTGGGCCAACAGGACTATGGCTACACCTTC
TRBJ2-2 15 NA NA TRBV18 CASSPGRGGTGELFF TGTGCCAGCTCACCAGGCCGTGGGGGCACCGGGGAGCTGTTTTTT
TRBJ2-3 13 NA NA TRBV6-6 CASVPPGTDTQYF TGTGCCAGCGTTCCTCCAGGCACAGATACGCAGTATTTT
TRBJ2-3 14 TRBD2 NA TRBV10-1 CASGAGGGTDTQYF TGCGCCAGCGGAGCGGGAGGAGGGACAGATACGCAGTATTTT
TRBJ1-5 14 TRBD1 once TRBV19 CASTTTGGGQPQHF TGTGCCAGTACTACTACAGGGGGCGGTCAGCCCCAGCATTTT
TRBJ2-1 13 NA NA TRBV19 CASSIRGGNEQFF TGTGCCAGTAGTATAAGGGGCGGGAATGAGCAGTTCTTC
TRBJ2-3 13 NA NA TRBV30 CAWSPGGTDTQYF TGTGCCTGGAGTCCGGGGGGCACAGATACGCAGTATTTT
TRBJ2-4 15 TRBD1 NA TRBV25-1 CASSEPGGAKNIQYF TGTGCCAGCAGTGAGCCAGGGGGCGCGAAAAACATTCAGTACTTC